These 15 T cell receptor beta chains came from one sample sequenced in a study of T-cell reconstitution after alpha-beta-depleted transplantation in children. Preparation of the TCRbeta library used unique molecular identifiers. TCRdb recomputed calls from the PCR reads with MiXCR, one row per CDR3 protein. The repertoire holds 440,000 or so distinct CDR3 sequences, with roughly 44% as singletons. This specimen consisted of PBMCs, obtained before TCRalphabeta/CD19-depleted stem cell transplant. The receptors shown here come from a girl aged 2 to 9 with aplastic anemia, due to receive a stem cell transplant.

V gene TRBV20-1 combines with J gene TRBJ1-5; D is ambiguous. V was cut by 3 bases and J by 1 base, with 13 bases left in between. CDR3 length equals 15 residues. Germline-derived CDR1 and CDR2 are DFQATT and SNEGSKA (reference sequence). The CDR3 is CSASSQPASNQPQHF. CDR3 in DNA: TGCAGTGCTAGTTCACAACCGGCCAGCAATCAGCCCCAGCATTTT.

This clonotype came up many times. This sequence joins TRBV6-5 and TRBJ2-7, with 11 bases that match TRBD1. The CDR3 is 14 residues long. V dropped 3 bases and J dropped 4; count of bases not matched to a gene: 2. The germline V gene encodes CDR1 MNHEY and CDR2 SVGAGI. The CDR3 region is CASSYGQGAYEQYF. Here the CDR3 DNA reads TGTGCCAGCAGTTATGGACAGGGGGCTTACGAGCAGTACTTC.

The chain employs TRBV10-3 and TRBJ2-3; D is undetermined. V dropped 9 bases and J dropped 0 bases, with 4 bases sitting between them. The CDR3 is 11 amino acids. Looked up from germline, CDR1 is ENHRY and CDR2 is SYGVKD. This chain's CDR3 is CAIRSTDTQYF. The CDR3 DNA is TGTGCCATACGTAGCACAGATACGCAGTATTTT.

This clonotype was counted a few times. V usage is TRBV6-2 or TRBV6-3 and J usage is TRBJ2-2, with TRBD1 as a possible D gene (6 bases). V lost 5 bases, J lost 5 bases, and 18 bases lay in between. In germline, CDR1 is MNHEY, CDR2 SVGEGT. This CDR3 is 16 amino acids long. The CDR3 sequence is CASSRGTGPGTGELFF. In nucleotides, the CDR3 is TGTGCCAGCAGTAGGGGGACGGGCCCGGGGACCGGGGAGCTGTTTTTT.

This sequence joins TRBV5-1 and TRBJ2-3; D ambiguous. The CDR3 runs to 13 residues. The V end was cut by 4 bases, the J end by 0 bases, with 6 bases between. Looked up from germline, CDR1 is SGHRS and CDR2 is YFSETQ. For the CDR3, the DNA is TGCGCCAGCAGCCCCCTTAGCACAGATACGCAGTATTTT. Encoded protein: CASSPLSTDTQYF.

In DNA form, the CDR3 reads TGTGCCAGCAAGGCCAGCGTTTACAATGAGCAGTTCTTC. It encodes CASKASVYNEQFF. V and J are TRBV28 and TRBJ2-1, with D unresolved. The CDR3 contains 13 residues. Between the trimmed V and J ends, which lost 7 bases and 4 bases, there was a span of 11 bases. Germline values: CDR1 MDHEN, CDR2 SYDVKM. Based on the CDR3 plus reference TRBV28 and TRBJ2-1, the full variable domain is DVKVTQSSRYLVKRTGEKVFLECVQDMDHENMFWYRQDPGLGLRLIYFSYDVKMKEKGDIPEGYSVSREKKERFSLILESASTNQTSMYLCASKASVYNEQFFGPGTRLTVL.

This clonotype was seen only a few times. The rearrangement links TRBV20-1 to TRBJ2-1; TRBD1 matches 7 bases. Germline trimming cut 6 bases from V and 4 bases from J; bases unmatched to any gene: 12. Germline-derived CDR1 and CDR2 are DFQATT and SNEGSKA (reference sequence). This CDR3 spans 15 amino acids. DNA of the CDR3: TGCAGTGCGTCGGGACAGCTTGGAATATACAATGAGCAGTTCTTC. Encoded protein: CSASGQLGIYNEQFF.

This clonotype was recorded a few times. The chain uses TRBV7-9 and TRBJ2-5; 9 bases fit TRBD2. CDR3 size: 15 residues. The germline V gene has CDR1 SEHNR and CDR2 FQNEAQ (reference sequence). V shed 1 base and J 6 bases; nucleotides not matched to a gene: 6. The chain's CDR3 is CASSLVSGSSKTQYF. The CDR3 DNA sequence: TGTGCCAGCAGCTTAGTTAGCGGGAGTTCAAAGACCCAGTACTTC.

Ten or more counts support this clonotype. The V call is TRBV5-1, the J call TRBJ2-2, with D perhaps matching TRBD2 (6 bases). The V gene's germline CDR1 is SGHRS and CDR2 YFSETQ. V lost 1 base, J lost 0 bases, and 10 bases lay in between. This CDR3 is built from 16 residues. CDR3 region: CASSLLGGPNTGELFF. CDR3 nucleotides: TGCGCCAGCAGCTTGCTGGGGGGACCGAACACCGGGGAGCTGTTTTTT.

The rearrangement links TRBV20-1 to TRBJ2-3; D ambiguous. Germline V CDR1 and CDR2: DFQATT, SNEGSKA (reference sequence). V lost 5 bases and J lost 4, with 4 bases in between. CDR3 length: 10 amino acids. For the CDR3, the DNA is TGCAGTGCTCGGGCAGATACGCAGTATTTT. It codes for CSARADTQYF.

This clonotype was found a few times. This chain links TRBV19 with TRBJ2-1; the match to TRBD1 covers 9 bases. Germline CDR1 and CDR2: LNHDA and SQIVND (reference sequence). The J segment lost 5 bases and the V segment lost 4 bases, leaving 6 bases of the junction unmatched. The CDR3 extends over 15 amino acids. The CDR3 nucleotides are TGTGCCAGTAGTAGAGGGGACAGGGTTCACAATGAGCAGTTCTTC. This encodes CASSRGDRVHNEQFF.

V usage is TRBV28 and J usage is TRBJ2-7; D may be TRBD1 or TRBD2 (5 bases each). V was trimmed by 5 bases and J by 5 bases, leaving 19 bases between them. The CDR3 contains 15 residues. Germline V gene data show CDR1 as MDHEN and CDR2 as SYDVKM. DNA of the CDR3: TGTGCCAGCAGTGATCATACAGGCGCCGGGGACGAGCAGTACTTC. Translation gives CASSDHTGAGDEQYF.

This clonotype was seen ten or more times. CDR3 in amino acids: CASALSVNEQFF. The DNA for the CDR3 is TGCGCCAGCGCATTGTCGGTAAATGAGCAGTTCTTC. The chain links TRBV5-1 to TRBJ2-1; no firm D call. Germline CDR1 reads SGHRS; CDR2 reads YFSETQ. V was trimmed by 7 bases and J by 7 bases, leaving 12 bases between them. The CDR3 loop spans 12 amino acids.

The chain carries TRBV7-3 and TRBJ2-1, with 14 bases fitting TRBD2. The CDR3 consists of 17 residues. V lost 5 bases and J lost 4; bases outside the gene matches: 7. Germline V gives CDR1 SGHTA, CDR2 FQGTGA. The CDR3 DNA reads TGTGCCAGCAGCCAGGGACTAGCGGGAGTCGTATACAATGAGCAGTTCTTC. Its translation: CASSQGLAGVVYNEQFF.

This sequence joins TRBV15 and TRBJ1-4; TRBD1 matches 9 bases. This CDR3 spans 16 amino acids. Germline CDR1 and CDR2: LNHNV and YYDKDF (reference sequence). With 3 bases clipped from V and 7 bases from J, the junction kept 9 bases outside the gene matches. For the CDR3, the DNA is TGTGCCACCAGCAGGGGGTCGACAGGGGGGTTTGAAAAACTGTTTTTT. Its protein product is CATSRGSTGGFEKLFF.